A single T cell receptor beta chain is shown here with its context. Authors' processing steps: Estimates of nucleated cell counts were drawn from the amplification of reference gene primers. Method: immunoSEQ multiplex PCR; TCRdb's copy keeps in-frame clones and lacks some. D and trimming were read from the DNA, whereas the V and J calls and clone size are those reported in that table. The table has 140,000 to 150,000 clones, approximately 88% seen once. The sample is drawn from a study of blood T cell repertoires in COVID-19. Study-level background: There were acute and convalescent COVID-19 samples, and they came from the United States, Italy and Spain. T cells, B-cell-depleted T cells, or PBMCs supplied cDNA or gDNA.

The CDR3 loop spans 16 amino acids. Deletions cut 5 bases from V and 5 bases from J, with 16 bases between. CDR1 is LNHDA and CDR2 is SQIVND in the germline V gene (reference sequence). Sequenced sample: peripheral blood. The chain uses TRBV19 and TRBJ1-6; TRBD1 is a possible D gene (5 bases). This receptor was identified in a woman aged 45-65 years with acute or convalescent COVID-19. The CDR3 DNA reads TGTGCCAGTAGTGGTCGGGACTCTATTAATAATTCACCCCTCCACTTT. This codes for CASSGRDSINNSPLHF.